What follows describes a single T cell receptor (beta chain). These data belong to a study of shared clonotypes between healthy human individuals. The overall study: CD4 naive and CD4 memory each took three plates per donor, while CD8 naive took two and CD8 memory one.

Authors' methods: Filtering differed, since immunoSEQ gave only junction sequences and no quality scores. Only in-frame clones appear in the TCRdb table, and some are missing; sequencing was by immunoSEQ multiplex PCR. V, J and clone size are those of that table, while D and trimming were read from the DNA. The sample has over a million clones; 95% to 97% are singletons. The ends were cut back, 4 bases at V and 4 bases at J, with 10 bases in the middle. The CDR3 sequence is 13 residues long. Looked up from germline, CDR1 is MNHNY and CDR2 is SVGAGI (reference sequence). The sequence derives from a young man in good health. Sequencing was performed on naive CD4+ T cells sorted from blood. The sample's subset: CD45RA+ positively selected. The chain joins TRBV6-6 to TRBJ1-2; maybe TRBD1 (6 bases). CDR3 in amino acids: CASSSGQSYGYTF. CDR3 nucleotides: TGTGCCAGCAGTTCTGGACAGTCCTATGGCTACACCTTC.